What follows describes a single T cell receptor beta chain. The junction shows a germline mismatch at one end, possibly a read error. The record originates from a study of tumor and adjacent non-tumor tissue in lung cancer. Germline CDR1 reads MNHEY; CDR2 reads SVGAGI. The CDR3 consists of 14 residues. RNA was extracted from bulk tissue without any cell sorting. More than 3 cm separated this lung sample from the edge of the tumor. A modified ARM-PCR protocol with three rounds of nested PCR amplified TCRbeta. TCRdb itself ran the multiplex PCR reads through MiXCR, one entry per CDR3 protein. Of tens of thousands of distinct CDR3 sequences listed, 61% were seen once; the top ten hold roughly 35%.

This clonotype was obtained from a man between 65 and 79 years old with non-small cell lung cancer. This chain links TRBV6-5 with TRBJ2-3; TRBD2 is a possible D gene (6 bases). The sample comprised distant non-tumor lung tissue. CDR3 DNA: TGTGCCAGCAGCGGGGGACTGGTAACAGGTACGCAGTATTTT. It yields the protein CASSGGLVTGTQYF.